One and the same sample provided the 25 T cell receptor beta chains below, sequenced in a study of blood T cell repertoires in COVID-19. Assay: immunoSEQ multiplex PCR; the TCRdb copy retains only in-frame clones and omits some. Of some 110,000 clones listed, approximately 76% are singletons. The sample taken for sequencing was peripheral blood. Every receptor here comes from a woman aged 70-85 years with acute or convalescent COVID-19.

In its sample, this clone was seen a few times. The genes are TRBV28 and TRBJ1-6, with 7 bases lining up with TRBD1. The CDR3 is 16 amino acids. Germline lookup yields CDR1 MDHEN and CDR2 SYDVKM. The V segment lost 2 bases and the J segment 7 bases; nucleotides outside the gene matches: 8. CDR3 in DNA: TGTGCCAGCAGTTTAAGGGGGCTAGTTAGGAATTCACCCCTCCACTTT. Its translation: CASSLRGLVRNSPLHF. Together with reference TRBV28 and TRBJ1-6, the CDR3 gives the full variable domain: DVKVTQSSRYLVKRTGEKVFLECVQDMDHENMFWYRQDPGLGLRLIYFSYDVKMKEKGDIPEGYSVSREKKERFSLILESASTNQTSMYLCASSLRGLVRNSPLHFGNGTRLTVT.

V is TRBV6-2 or TRBV6-3 and J is TRBJ1-1, with 8 bases that match TRBD1. From germline, CDR1 is MNHEY and CDR2 SVGEGT. The V and J ends lost 1 base and 1 base, in that order; junction bases with no gene match: 8. The CDR3 totals 17 residues. The CDR3 coding sequence is TGTGCCAGCAGTTACTGGGGGACAGGCCTTGCGAACACTGAAGCTTTCTTT. Its translation: CASSYWGTGLANTEAFF.

V is TRBV29-1 and J is TRBJ1-1; TRBD1 agrees at 7 bases. Per germline, CDR1 SQVTM and CDR2 ANQGSEA. CDR3 size: 12 residues. V was pared by 6 bases and J by 2 bases, with 3 bases of the junction left unmatched. CDR3 in DNA: TGCAGCGTCCGACAGGGAAACACTGAAGCTTTCTTT. Translation: CSVRQGNTEAFF.

This clone appeared once. The genes are TRBV18 and TRBJ2-5; TRBD2 might be the D (6 bases). In germline, CDR1 is KGHSH, CDR2 LQKENI. V dropped 3 bases and J dropped 1 base, with 15 bases sitting between them. This CDR3 region has 16 residues. For the CDR3, the DNA is TGTGCCAGCTCACCCAGTGGGGCGGGGAGCCAAGAGACCCAGTACTTC. The encoded protein is CASSPSGAGSQETQYF.

The chain recombines TRBV7-9 with TRBJ2-5; 11 positions match TRBD1. V lost 6 bases and J lost 2; bases outside the gene matches: 5. This CDR3 has 15 residues. The germline V gene encodes CDR1 SEHNR and CDR2 FQNEAQ (reference sequence). The CDR3 region is CASRPDRGLQETQYF. CDR3 DNA sequence: TGTGCCAGCAGACCGGACAGGGGGCTTCAAGAGACCCAGTACTTC.

This chain connects TRBV5-1 to TRBJ1-2; 7 positions match TRBD1. This CDR3 spans 16 amino acids. CDR1 SGHRS and CDR2 YFSETQ come from the germline V gene. The V gene end was trimmed by 0 bases and the J gene end by 3 bases; junction bases not matched to a gene: 8. The CDR3 here is CASSLAGLGTDYGYTF. CDR3 nucleotides: TGCGCCAGCAGCTTGGCCGGGCTGGGGACAGACTATGGCTACACCTTC.

V and J are TRBV6-5 and TRBJ1-5; D is perhaps TRBD1 (5 bases). Between the trimmed V and J ends, which lost 5 bases and 6 bases, there was a span of 17 bases. The CDR3 is 15 amino acids. Germline V gene sequence: CDR1 MNHEY, CDR2 SVGAGI. As DNA, the CDR3 is TGTGCCAGCAGTCCCCAGGGATTAAGGAGTCAGCCCCAGCATTTT. This translates into CASSPQGLRSQPQHF.

V gene TRBV2 combines with J gene TRBJ2-3; 9 positions agree with TRBD1. V was pared by 4 bases and J by 4 bases, with 9 bases of the junction left unmatched. The germline V gene encodes CDR1 SNHLY and CDR2 FYNNEI. This CDR3 has 16 residues. CDR3 protein: CASSGQTGGLSDTQYF. For the CDR3, the DNA is TGTGCCAGCAGTGGGCAGACAGGGGGGCTATCAGATACGCAGTATTTT. Together with reference TRBV2 and TRBJ2-3, the CDR3 gives the full variable domain: EPEVTQTPSHQVTQMGQEVILRCVPISNHLYFYWYRQILGQKVEFLVSFYNNEISEKSEIFDDQFSVERPDGSNFTLKIRSTKLEDSAMYFCASSGQTGGLSDTQYFGPGTRLTVL.

This sequence joins TRBV24-1 and TRBJ1-2; no clear D. CDR3 length: 13 residues. Germline CDR1 KGHDR, CDR2 SFDVKD. The V end lost 4 bases, the J end lost 5 bases, and 10 bases lay between the germline ends. CDR3 in amino acids: CATSDGGTYGYTF. The CDR3 nucleotides are TGTGCCACCAGTGACGGCGGAACTTATGGCTACACCTTC.

The chain couples TRBV5-4 to TRBJ1-2, with 7 bases identical to TRBD1. V trimming: 0 bases; J trimming: 6 bases; junction bases outside the gene matches: 2. This CDR3 has 13 amino acids. Germline V CDR1 and CDR2: SGHNT, YYREEE (reference sequence). CDR3: CASSLDRGNGYTF. Here the CDR3 DNA reads TGTGCCAGCAGCTTGGACAGGGGTAATGGCTACACCTTC.

This clone has only one observation. This sequence joins TRBV5-1 and TRBJ2-3; TRBD1 might be the D (5 bases). Germline CDR1 is SGHRS and CDR2 is YFSETQ. The CDR3 has 16 amino acids. The germline V and J ends were trimmed by 0 bases and 5 bases, with 16 bases remaining between them. Here the CDR3 reads CASSLESPRAGDTQYF. CDR3 bases: TGCGCCAGCAGCTTGGAAAGTCCCAGGGCCGGAGATACGCAGTATTTT.

This chain joins TRBV28 and TRBJ1-2; unclear D gene. Trimming stripped 5 bases from V and 6 bases from J, with 4 bases between. Germline V gene lookup returns CDR1 MDHEN and CDR2 SYDVKM. There are 10 residues in the CDR3. The CDR3 is CASSTNGYTF. DNA for the CDR3: TGTGCCAGCAGTACAAATGGCTACACCTTC.

The chain carries TRBV27 and TRBJ2-7; TRBD1 agrees at 10 bases. Per the germline V gene, CDR1 is MNHEY and CDR2 is SMNVEV (reference sequence). This CDR3 comprises 14 residues. The ends lost 4 bases at V and 6 bases at J; junction bases unmatched: 6. This chain's CDR3 is CASSWDRGAAEQYF. CDR3 DNA: TGTGCCAGCAGTTGGGACAGGGGCGCCGCCGAGCAGTACTTC.

CDR3 region: CASTLEGSGYGYTF. CDR3 sequence (DNA): TGTGCCAGCACTCTGGAGGGATCGGGCTATGGCTACACCTTC. V and J are TRBV6-5 and TRBJ1-2, with D uncertain. Germline V CDR1 and CDR2: MNHEY, SVGAGI. The CDR3 length is 14 residues. Trimming removed 7 bases from V and 4 bases from J, with 16 bases in between.

The J gene is TRBJ2-6, the V gene TRBV18, with D perhaps TRBD1 (6 bases). Looked up from germline, CDR1 is KGHSH and CDR2 is LQKENI. Between the trimmed V and J ends, which lost 4 bases and 2 bases, there was a span of 12 bases. The CDR3 is 16 amino acids. CDR3 in DNA: TGTGCCAGCTCACGGGCAGGGGACCCTGGGGCCAACGTCCTGACTTTC. Its protein product is CASSRAGDPGANVLTF.

This clone was counted a few times. The chain couples TRBV7-9 to TRBJ1-1, with 7 bases fitting TRBD1. Germline V gene lookup returns CDR1 SEHNR and CDR2 FQNEAQ (reference sequence). With V trimmed by 3 bases and J by 11 bases, 12 bases remained unmatched. CDR3 length: 14 amino acids. CDR3 amino acids: CASSLGTDPTGAFF. CDR3 bases: TGTGCCAGCAGCTTGGGGACAGATCCTACGGGGGCTTTCTTT.

This chain connects TRBV7-9 to TRBJ1-1; D perhaps matches TRBD1 (5 bases). The length of the CDR3 is 13 residues. The V gene's germline CDR1 is SEHNR and CDR2 FQNEAQ (reference sequence). V was pared by 9 bases and J by 3 bases, with 14 bases between. CDR3 protein: CASQKAGDTEAFF. The CDR3 region has the DNA TGTGCCAGTCAGAAGGCGGGGGACACTGAAGCTTTCTTT.

The chain uses TRBV2 and TRBJ1-6; D not certain. The CDR3 spans 14 residues. V lost 3 bases and J 7 bases, leaving 10 bases between the germline ends. Germline V gene data show CDR1 as SNHLY and CDR2 as FYNNEI. This chain's CDR3 is CASSEVSRNSPLHF. The CDR3 coding sequence is TGTGCCAGCAGTGAGGTTTCTAGAAATTCACCCCTCCACTTT.

To note about this clone: The junction and the germline gene differ at one end; a read error may be behind it. The chain recombines TRBV3-1 (or the pseudogene TRBV3-2) with TRBJ1-2; D perhaps matches TRBD1 (6 bases). This CDR3 region has 14 residues. Germline CDR1 reads LGHDT; CDR2 reads YNNKEL (reference sequence). Written as DNA, the CDR3 is TGTGCCAGCACCCAAGGATCAGGGGCCACCCTTCCCCACTTC. Residues: CASTQGSGATLPHF.

The chain recombines TRBV5-4 with TRBJ2-7; TRBD2 matches 10 bases. Per the germline V gene, CDR1 is SGHNT and CDR2 is YYREEE (reference sequence). Germline trimming cut 4 bases from V and 7 bases from J; bases unmatched to any gene: 11. This CDR3 contains 15 residues. CDR3 sequence reads: CASSLGLAAGGEQYF. CDR3 bases: TGTGCCAGCAGCCTCGGACTAGCGGCCGGCGGGGAGCAGTACTTC.

The rearrangement joins TRBV7-9 to TRBJ2-3; 8 bases fit TRBD2. There are 15 residues in the CDR3. Germline trimming cut 3 bases from V and 3 bases from J; bases unmatched to any gene: 5. The germline V gene encodes CDR1 SEHNR and CDR2 FQNEAQ (reference sequence). The CDR3 here is CASSLRGASTDTQYF. The CDR3 nucleotides are TGTGCCAGCAGCTTGCGGGGGGCCTCTACAGATACGCAGTATTTT.

This clone was counted only a few times. The rearrangement uses TRBV2 and TRBJ2-3; 14 bases align to TRBD2. The germline CDR1 and CDR2 sequences are SNHLY and FYNNEI. The CDR3 contains 24 residues. V shed 0 bases and J 3 bases; nucleotides not matched to a gene: 23. DNA of the CDR3: TGTGCCAGCAGTGAAGCGCTTCGACTAGCGGGGGGGCATACTGCCGGCGGGACTACAGATACGCAGTATTTT. Translating it yields CASSEALRLAGGHTAGGTTDTQYF.

The chain couples TRBV29-1 to TRBJ2-2; 10 bases fit TRBD2. Unmatched junction bases numbered 6, after V lost 2 bases and J lost 6 bases. CDR1 and CDR2 (germline): SQVTM, ANQGSEA. This CDR3 is built from 15 residues. The CDR3 spells CSVEKAGGLSGELFF. DNA of the CDR3: TGCAGCGTTGAAAAAGCGGGGGGGCTCTCCGGGGAGCTGTTTTTT.

This rearrangement joins TRBV7-9 to TRBJ2-7, with D maybe TRBD1 (7 bases). V lost 5 bases to trimming and J lost 0 bases, with 23 bases between them. The germline V gene has CDR1 SEHNR and CDR2 FQNEAQ (reference sequence). The CDR3 sequence is 18 residues long. The CDR3 DNA is TGTGCCAGCAGCCCGCCCGGAGGGGCGGCAGGGGGCTCCTACGAGCAGTACTTC. Translated: CASSPPGGAAGGSYEQYF. The entire variable domain, with the rest obtained from reference TRBV7-9 and TRBJ2-7, is as follows: DTGVSQNPRHKITKRGQNVTFRCDPISEHNRLYWYRQTLGQGPEFLTYFQNEAQLEKSRLLSDRFSAERPKGSFSTLEIQRTEQGDSAMYLCASSPPGGAAGGSYEQYFGPGTRLTVT.

This rearrangement joins TRBV6-4 to TRBJ2-1; a possible D gene is TRBD1 (6 bases). V was pared by 6 bases and J by 3 bases, with 30 bases between. The CDR3 totals 20 residues. CDR1 and CDR2 (germline): MRHNA, SNTAGT. This CDR3 reads CASSQTQKLLRGLDYNEQFF. The CDR3 DNA follows: TGTGCCAGCAGCCAAACCCAAAAACTGCTCAGGGGCCTCGACTACAATGAGCAGTTCTTC.